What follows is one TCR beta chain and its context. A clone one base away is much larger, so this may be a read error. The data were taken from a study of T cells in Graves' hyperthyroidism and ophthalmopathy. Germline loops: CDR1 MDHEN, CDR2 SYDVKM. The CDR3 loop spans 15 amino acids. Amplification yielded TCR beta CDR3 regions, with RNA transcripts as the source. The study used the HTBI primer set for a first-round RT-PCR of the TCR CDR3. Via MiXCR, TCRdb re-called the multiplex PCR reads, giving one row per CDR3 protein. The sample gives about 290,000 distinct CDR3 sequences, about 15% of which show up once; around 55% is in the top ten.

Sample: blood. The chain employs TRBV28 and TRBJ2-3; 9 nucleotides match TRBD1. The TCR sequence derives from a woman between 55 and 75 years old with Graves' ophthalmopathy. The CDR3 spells CVSSPWTGDTDTQYF. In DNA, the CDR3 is TGTGTCAGCAGTCCCTGGACAGGGGACACAGATACGCAGTATTTT.